A single sample gave rise to the 18 T cell receptor beta chains below, sequenced in a study of blood T cells in healthy people across ages. Sample-barcoded 5' priming and a J-beta primer mix drove a second PCR of 7 to 11 cycles. From the 5' RACE reads, TCRdb called clonotypes with MiXCR, one entry per CDR3 protein. In the table there are 600,000 to 1,000,000 distinct CDR3 sequences, roughly 60% of which are singletons. Material: blood. Receptors originate from a man between 25 and 39 years old in good health.

This clonotype was seen only a few times. The chain carries TRBV5-1 and TRBJ2-1; D could derive from TRBD1 or TRBD2 (5 bases each). This CDR3 comprises 12 residues. CDR1 is SGHRS, CDR2 YFSETQ, per germline. Trimming removed 4 bases from V and 7 bases from J, with 9 bases in between. CDR3 DNA: TGCGCCAGCAGCGGGGACGCAAATGAGCAGTTCTTC. As protein: CASSGDANEQFF.

The gene calls are TRBV5-5 and TRBJ1-5; TRBD1 agrees at 9 bases. The CDR3 contains 14 residues. Looked up from germline, CDR1 is SGHKS and CDR2 is YYEKEE (reference sequence). Trimming removed 4 bases from V and 6 bases from J; junction bases left unmatched: 5. The CDR3 DNA is TGTGCCAGCAGCGAGGACAGGGGAAGTCAGCCCCAGCATTTT. Translating it yields CASSEDRGSQPQHF.

In nucleotides, the CDR3 is TGTGCCAGCAGTTACTCGGGCCTACAAGAGACCCAGTACTTC. Translating it yields CASSYSGLQETQYF. This chain links TRBV6-5 with TRBJ2-5; D uncertain. V lost 0 bases, J lost 2 bases, and 7 bases lay in between. CDR1 and CDR2 from the germline V gene are MNHEY and SVGAGI. This CDR3 comprises 14 residues.

CDR3 amino acids: CSAKDSGSSYNEQFF. CDR3 DNA sequence: TGCAGTGCTAAGGATAGCGGGAGCTCCTACAATGAGCAGTTCTTC. This sequence joins TRBV20-1 and TRBJ2-1, with 9 bases identical to TRBD2. Looked up from germline, CDR1 is DFQATT and CDR2 is SNEGSKA (reference sequence). CDR3 size: 15 residues. With 4 bases clipped from V and 0 bases from J, the junction kept 4 bases outside the gene matches.

The CDR3 bases are TGTGCCAGCAGTTACTTCATGAGGGGGCTCGTCTACGAGCAGTACTTC. The encoded protein is CASSYFMRGLVYEQYF. The rearrangement uses TRBV6-5 and TRBJ2-7; 7 bases align to TRBD1. V was clipped by 1 base and J by 3 bases; unmatched bases: 9. The CDR3 has 16 residues. In germline, CDR1 is MNHEY, CDR2 SVGAGI.

In its sample, this clonotype was seen a few times. J is TRBJ2-1 and V is TRBV2, with 8 bases fitting TRBD2. This CDR3 contains 14 residues. CDR1 and CDR2 (germline): SNHLY, FYNNEI. V lost 8 bases, J lost 6 bases, and 9 bases stayed unmatched. The CDR3 coding sequence is TGTGCCAGCGAGCGGGAGAGGGCTGTCAATGAGCAGTTCTTC. Its protein is CASERERAVNEQFF.

The rearrangement joins TRBV20-1 to TRBJ1-2; D gene ambiguous. Germline CDR1 is DFQATT and CDR2 is SNEGSKA (reference sequence). The ends were cut back, 4 bases at V and 4 bases at J, with 16 bases in the middle. This CDR3 contains 14 residues. As DNA, the CDR3 is TGCAGTGCTAACCATAATAGGGTATTCTATGGCTACACCTTC. Its translation: CSANHNRVFYGYTF.

The rearrangement links TRBV7-4 to TRBJ2-3, with 7 bases lining up with TRBD2. CDR3 length: 21 amino acids. The ends lost 3 bases at V and 2 bases at J; junction bases unmatched: 23. The germline V gene encodes CDR1 SGHVT and CDR2 SQSDAQ. The CDR3 spells CASSLFIAAGAYRRVTDTQYF. The CDR3 nucleotides are TGTGCCAGCAGCTTGTTTATTGCCGCGGGAGCTTATCGAAGAGTCACAGATACGCAGTATTTT. Filled out from reference TRBV7-4 and TRBJ2-3, the complete variable domain reads GAGVSQSPRYKVAKRGRDVALRCDSISGHVTLYWYRQTLGQGSEVLTYSQSDAQRDKSGRPSGRFSAERPERSVSTLKIQRTEQGDSAVYLCASSLFIAAGAYRRVTDTQYFGPGTRLTVL.

This chain uses TRBV20-1 with TRBJ1-5, with D possibly being TRBD1 (5 bases). The V end lost 8 bases, the J end lost 4 bases, and 18 bases lay between the germline ends. There are 14 residues in the CDR3. Germline V lookup: CDR1 DFQATT, CDR2 SNEGSKA (reference sequence). CDR3 DNA sequence: TGCAGTCCACAGGACATTATGGTTAATCAGCCCCAGCATTTT. It codes for CSPQDIMVNQPQHF.

The chain carries TRBV20-1 and TRBJ1-6, with D perhaps matching TRBD1 (5 bases). CDR1 and CDR2 from the germline V gene are DFQATT and SNEGSKA (reference sequence). V shed 1 base and J shed 6 bases, with 7 bases lying between them. The CDR3 length is 13 residues. The CDR3 region is CSARGGVNSPLHF. CDR3 DNA sequence: TGCAGTGCTAGAGGAGGGGTTAATTCACCCCTCCACTTT.

The J gene is TRBJ2-1, the V gene TRBV20-1; D is ambiguous. CDR3 length equals 13 residues. Trimming took off 3 bases at V and 6 bases at J, with 12 bases between the two ends. Germline CDR1 is DFQATT and CDR2 is SNEGSKA (reference sequence). The CDR3 is CSARRSDTNEQFF. CDR3 nucleotides: TGCAGTGCTAGGCGCTCAGATACCAATGAGCAGTTCTTC.

There are a few counts of this clonotype. This sequence joins TRBV24-1 and TRBJ2-5; D uncertain. CDR1 KGHDR and CDR2 SFDVKD come from the germline V gene. The length of the CDR3 is 14 residues. The ends were cut back, 4 bases at V and 4 bases at J, with 12 bases in the middle. The CDR3 DNA reads as TGTGCCACCAGTGACAGGACCTGGGGAGAGACCCAGTACTTC. Its translation: CATSDRTWGETQYF.

This clonotype was observed a handful of times. The gene calls are TRBV7-2 and TRBJ2-7, with a tentative D call TRBD2 (7 bases). CDR1 and CDR2 from the germline V gene are SGHTA and FQGNSA. Between the trimmed V and J ends, which lost 4 bases and 5 bases, there was a span of 9 bases. The CDR3 spans 12 residues. In DNA, the CDR3 is TGTGCCAGCAGCTGGGGGGGCCACGAGCAGTACTTC. It yields the protein CASSWGGHEQYF.

The rearrangement joins TRBV6-5 to TRBJ2-1; 8 nucleotides line up with TRBD2. The junction had 12 bases not matched to a gene; V was cut back by 7 bases and J by 13 bases. The CDR3 contains 13 residues. CDR1 and CDR2 from the germline V gene are MNHEY and SVGAGI. CDR3 sequence: CASTRTGGETQFF. In DNA form, the CDR3 reads TGTGCCAGCACCCGGACGGGGGGGGAGACCCAGTTCTTC.

The chain combines TRBV6-2 or TRBV6-3 with TRBJ2-7; D is undetermined. This CDR3 has 12 amino acids. V was cut by 5 bases and J by 4 bases, with 9 bases left in between. Germline loops: CDR1 MNHEY, CDR2 SVGEGT. The CDR3 DNA follows: TGTGCCAGCAGTGTAAGGCCGTACGAGCAGTACTTC. Its translation: CASSVRPYEQYF.

The chain joins TRBV9 to TRBJ2-7, with D unclear. The CDR3 has 13 amino acids. Trimming pared 3 bases from V and 7 bases from J, leaving 14 bases between. Germline CDR1 SGDLS, CDR2 YYNGEE. CDR3 sequence reads: CASSGNRGYEQYF. The CDR3 nucleotides read TGTGCCAGCAGCGGTAATAGAGGCTATGAGCAGTACTTC. Full variable domain (missing parts from reference TRBV9 and TRBJ2-7): DSGVTQTPKHLITATGQRVTLRCSPRSGDLSVYWYQQSLDQGLQFLIQYYNGEERAKGNILERFSAQQFPDLHSELNLSSLELGDSALYFCASSGNRGYEQYFGPGTRLTVT.

This clonotype showed up just a few times. This chain uses TRBV12-3 or TRBV12-4 with TRBJ2-5; TRBD2 matches at 7 bases. J gave up 5 bases and V 3 bases, and 6 bases lay outside the gene matches. This CDR3 comprises 14 residues. The DNA of the CDR3 is TGTGCCAGCAGTTTTCTAGCGGCGTTGGAGACCCAGTACTTC. This encodes CASSFLAALETQYF.

The rearrangement links TRBV7-2 to TRBJ2-3; 10 bases match TRBD2. With V trimmed by 3 bases and J by 3 bases, 3 bases remained unmatched. This CDR3 spans 15 amino acids. Germline V gene data show CDR1 as SGHTA and CDR2 as FQGNSA. CDR3 DNA sequence: TGTGCCAGCAGCTTCCTAGCGGGAGTAACAGATACGCAGTATTTT. Its protein product is CASSFLAGVTDTQYF.